What follows are 18 T cell receptor beta chains derived from one specimen sequenced in a study of metastatic and nonmetastatic thyroid tumors. Until they underwent thyroid surgery, no patient had received any treatment. TCRdb re-called the PCR reads via MiXCR. The data contain roughly 23,000 clones, roughly 14% of them seen just once; the ten biggest clones take up roughly 14%. Source material: tumor tissue. The receptors originated from a female donor with papillary thyroid cancer or a benign thyroid nodule (not recorded which). Some clones in this sample may be carry-over from other donors' samples.

This clone was recorded many times. The chain combines TRBV9 with TRBJ2-5, with 11 bases aligning to TRBD2. This CDR3 is 14 amino acids long. The germline gives CDR1 SGDLS, CDR2 YYNGEE. V shed 7 bases and J 4 bases; nucleotides not matched to a gene: 6. CDR3 nucleotide sequence: TGTGCCAGCTCCATAGCGGGAGGGGGAGAGACCCAGTACTTC. It codes for CASSIAGGGETQYF.

This clone was counted between two and nine times. The chain recombines TRBV6-1 with TRBJ1-5; D may be TRBD1 (5 bases). V was shortened by 2 bases and J by 10 bases, with 15 bases between the two germline ends. The CDR3 totals 14 residues. The germline gives CDR1 MNHNS, CDR2 SASEGT. The CDR3 reads CASSEQGVVCPQHF. Written as DNA, the CDR3 is TGTGCCAGCAGTGAACAAGGGGTGGTATGTCCCCAGCATTTT.

This clone was seen repeatedly, ten times or more. This chain joins TRBV7-3 and TRBJ2-2; D is possibly TRBD1 or TRBD2 (6 bases each). From germline, CDR1 is SGHTA and CDR2 FQGTGA. This CDR3 contains 16 residues. Trimming removed 5 bases at V and 0 bases at J, with 13 bases between. CDR3: CASSPMGGTNTGELFF. DNA of the CDR3: TGTGCCAGCAGCCCGATGGGGGGCACGAACACCGGGGAGCTGTTTTTT. The full variable domain, with the rest looked up from reference TRBV7-3 and TRBJ2-2, is GAGVSQTPSNKVTEKGKYVELRCDPISGHTALYWYRQSLGQGPEFLIYFQGTGAADDSGLPNDRFFAVRPEGSVSTLKIQRTERGDSAVYLCASSPMGGTNTGELFFGEGSRLTVL.

The rearrangement uses TRBV6-2 or TRBV6-3 and TRBJ1-2; unclear D gene. The CDR3 spans 20 residues. Trimming pared 2 bases from V and 5 bases from J, leaving 30 bases between. Germline V gene data show CDR1 as MNHEY and CDR2 as SVGEGT. This chain's CDR3 is CASSYIGLARFGEGRYGYTF. The CDR3 DNA reads TGTGCCAGCAGTTACATCGGACTCGCTCGGTTCGGCGAAGGACGATATGGCTACACCTTC.

Details on this clone: Since a much larger clone is just one base distant, this may be a read error. This sample also contains other DNA sequences that code for the same CDR3. For the CDR3, the DNA is TGTGCCAGCAGCTTACCACAGGGGCATCAAGAGACCCAGTACTTC. This codes for CASSLPQGHQETQYF. The gene calls are TRBV5-6 and TRBJ2-5; TRBD1 aligns across 7 bases. CDR3 length equals 15 residues. V gave up 2 bases and J gave up 2 bases; unmatched junction bases: 6. CDR1 and CDR2 from the germline V gene are SGHDT and YYEEEE. The full variable domain, completed using reference TRBV5-6 and TRBJ2-5, is DAGVTQSPTHLIKTRGQQVTLRCSPKSGHDTVSWYQQALGQGPQFIFQYYEEEERQRGNFPDRFSGHQFPNYSSELNVNALLLGDSALYLCASSLPQGHQETQYFGPGTRLLVL.

This clone was seen ten or more times. The chain carries TRBV27 and TRBJ2-7; D not certain. V shed 0 bases and J shed 2 bases, with 14 bases lying between them. There are 16 residues in the CDR3. Germline lookup yields CDR1 MNHEY and CDR2 SMNVEV (reference sequence). The CDR3: CASSLSTSTPTYEQYF. CDR3 coding DNA: TGTGCCAGCAGTTTATCGACGTCAACACCCACCTACGAGCAGTACTTC.

This clone was recorded at least ten times. V and J are TRBV7-6 and TRBJ1-1; TRBD1 matches at 11 bases. Unmatched junction bases numbered 5, after V lost 5 bases and J lost 3 bases. CDR3 length: 15 residues. Germline V gene sequence: CDR1 SGHVS, CDR2 FNYEAQ. For the CDR3, the DNA is TGTGCCAGCAGCCCAGGACAGGGGGCTTACACTGAAGCTTTCTTT. Its protein product is CASSPGQGAYTEAFF. Filled out from reference TRBV7-6 and TRBJ1-1, the complete variable domain reads GAGVSQSPRYKVTKRGQDVALRCDPISGHVSLYWYRQALGQGPEFLTYFNYEAQQDKSGLPNDRFSAERPEGSISTLTIQRTEQRDSAMYRCASSPGQGAYTEAFFGQGTRLTVV.

This clone was picked up many times. V gene TRBV5-4 combines with J gene TRBJ1-2; D may be TRBD1 (6 bases). This CDR3 has 17 residues. Germline-derived CDR1 and CDR2 are SGHNT and YYREEE (reference sequence). With 1 base removed from V and 0 bases from J, the gap between germline ends came to 16 bases. CDR3 sequence: CASSLRDTYTSNYGYTF. The CDR3, as DNA: TGTGCCAGCAGCTTGCGGGACACCTACACCTCTAACTATGGCTACACCTTC.

Many counts were recorded for this clone. This clone may be a read error of a much larger clone one base away. The same CDR3 can be traced to other DNA sequences in this sample. V gene TRBV5-1 combines with J gene TRBJ1-2; D is perhaps TRBD1 (5 bases). CDR3 length: 16 residues. Looked up from germline, CDR1 is SGHRS and CDR2 is YFSETQ. V was shortened by 4 bases and J by 8 bases, with 24 bases between the two germline ends. The CDR3 sequence is CASSPQRLTGFLGYTF. CDR3 nucleotides: TGCGCCAGCAGCCCTCAAAGGCTAACAGGTTTTTTAGGCTACACCTTC.

This clone was counted ten times or more. Other DNA sequences in the sample encode the same CDR3. The chain has TRBV20-1 and TRBJ1-1; tentative D call: TRBD1 (6 bases). Germline CDR1 DFQATT, CDR2 SNEGSKA (reference sequence). This CDR3 region has 12 residues. Trimming left V 4 bases short and J 11 bases short, with 17 bases between. CDR3 sequence: CSATPRGRSAFF. Written as DNA, the CDR3 is TGCAGTGCTACCCCGCGGGGGCGTTCGGCTTTCTTT.

This clone was seen more than once but under ten times. The chain uses TRBV24-1 and TRBJ2-4; D is undetermined. The length of the CDR3 is 17 residues. V lost 0 bases and J 3 bases, leaving 14 bases between the germline ends. From germline, CDR1 is KGHDR and CDR2 SFDVKD. The CDR3 is CATSDLTQDGYKNIQYF. CDR3 DNA sequence: TGTGCCACCAGTGATTTGACCCAAGACGGCTACAAAAACATTCAGTACTTC.

This clone was observed at least ten times. This chain connects TRBV7-9 to TRBJ2-2; D ambiguous. Germline CDR1 SEHNR, CDR2 FQNEAQ (reference sequence). Deletions cut 3 bases from V and 3 bases from J, with 5 bases between. CDR3 length: 13 amino acids. CDR3 residues: CASSFRDTGELFF. DNA of the CDR3: TGTGCCAGCAGCTTCAGAGACACCGGGGAGCTGTTTTTT.

By its share, this clone is medium-sized. The chain carries TRBV19 and TRBJ2-7; TRBD2 matches 8 bases. J was trimmed by 6 bases and V by 5 bases; bases with no gene match: 6. Germline CDR1 and CDR2: LNHDA and SQIVND (reference sequence). The CDR3 has 13 amino acids. The CDR3 here is CASSLGTRGEQYF. The CDR3 DNA follows: TGTGCCAGTAGTCTAGGGACTAGGGGCGAGCAGTACTTC.

This clone was seen more than once but under ten times. The chain's CDR3 is CASSLAEAGELFF. The CDR3 nucleotides read TGTGCCAGCAGCTTAGCCGAGGCCGGGGAGCTGTTTTTT. The chain employs TRBV7-3 and TRBJ2-2; D gene ambiguous. The CDR3 spans 13 residues. Germline assignment: CDR1 SGHTA and CDR2 FQGTGA. V was trimmed by 2 bases and J by 6 bases, leaving 7 bases between them.

This clone was detected ten times or more. The chain couples TRBV11-3 to TRBJ2-1; D is ambiguous. The CDR3 sequence is 13 residues long. Germline assignment: CDR1 SGHNT and CDR2 YENEEA. V lost 5 bases and J 9 bases, leaving 14 bases between the germline ends. DNA for the CDR3: TGTGCCAGCAGCCATGAACTTGGAACTGAGCAGTTCTTC. It encodes CASSHELGTEQFF. Complete variable domain (other parts from reference TRBV11-3 and TRBJ2-1): EAGVVQSPRYKIIEKKQPVAFWCNPISGHNTLYWYLQNLGQGPELLIRYENEEAVDDSQLPKDRFSAERLKGVDSTLKIQPAELGDSAVYLCASSHELGTEQFFGPGTRLTVL.

This clone was found many times. The rearrangement joins TRBV20-1 to TRBJ2-1; D is possibly TRBD2 (6 bases). Germline assignment: CDR1 DFQATT and CDR2 SNEGSKA (reference sequence). Trimming removed 5 bases from V and 4 bases from J, with 15 bases in between. This CDR3 spans 14 amino acids. CDR3 in amino acids: CSAGGNGGYNEQFF. For the CDR3, the DNA is TGCAGTGCTGGAGGGAATGGGGGTTACAATGAGCAGTTCTTC.

This clone came up many times. In the same sample, other DNA sequences code for this CDR3. The rearrangement joins TRBV18 to TRBJ1-2; TRBD1 aligns across 12 bases. CDR3 length: 14 amino acids. CDR1 is KGHSH and CDR2 is LQKENI in the germline V gene. Trimming cost V 2 bases and J 6 bases; bases outside gene matches: 1. The CDR3 spells CASSPGTGGHGYTF. CDR3 sequence (DNA): TGTGCCAGCTCACCAGGGACAGGGGGCCATGGCTACACCTTC.

There are many counts of this clone. The genes are TRBV5-4 and TRBJ1-2; no reliable D call. The length of the CDR3 is 15 residues. Germline loops: CDR1 SGHNT, CDR2 YYREEE (reference sequence). Trimming removed 0 bases at V and 0 bases at J, with 9 bases between. The CDR3 bases are TGTGCCAGCAGCTTGGAGGGTAAGCCTAACTATGGCTACACCTTC. Amino acid sequence: CASSLEGKPNYGYTF.